A selection of T cell receptor beta chains follows, all from one sample in a study of cytomegalovirus exposure and HLA in healthy donors. TCRdb's table, derived via immunoSEQ multiplex PCR, lists solely in-frame clones and lacks some. The sample lists some 180,000 clones, 70% to 80% occurring once. Material: PBMCs. The receptors originated from a young man in good health and CMV-seronegative. CDR3s include the opening cysteine and the closing phenylalanine or tryptophan. A D gene is named only where the DNA matches it firmly. A row's size may be missing; if present it is once, few, many or a size class.

V gene: TRBV7-9
J gene: TRBJ2-1
clone size: NA
CDR3 length: 15
D gene: NA
CDR3 protein: CASSPPGQGAREQFF
CDR3 DNA: TGTGCCAGCAGCCCACCAGGGCAGGGCGCCCGTGAGCAGTTCTTC

V gene: TRBV2
J gene: TRBJ1-2
clone size: NA
CDR3 length: 17
D gene: TRBD1
CDR3 protein: CASSGDAATGDDYGYTF
CDR3 DNA: TGTGCCAGCAGTGGAGACGCCGCGACAGGGGATGACTATGGCTACACCTTC

V gene: TRBV4-2
J gene: TRBJ2-3
clone size: NA
CDR3 length: 17
D gene: TRBD2
CDR3 protein: CASSHASGGTSTDTQYF
CDR3 DNA: TGTGCCAGCAGCCACGCATCGGGGGGGACTAGCACAGATACGCAGTATTTT

V gene: TRBV6-5
J gene: TRBJ2-2
clone size: NA
CDR3 length: 15
D gene: TRBD1
CDR3 protein: CASSLTGGGTGELFF
CDR3 DNA: TGTGCCAGCAGTCTGACAGGGGGCGGCACCGGGGAGCTGTTTTTT

V gene: TRBV11-2
J gene: TRBJ1-3
clone size: NA
CDR3 length: 14
D gene: NA
CDR3 protein: CASSFGGGGNTIYF
CDR3 DNA: TGTGCCAGCAGCTTCGGGGGAGGCGGAAACACCATATATTTT

V gene: TRBV6-6
J gene: TRBJ1-2
clone size: NA
CDR3 length: 15
D gene: TRBD1
CDR3 protein: CASSGPGQGFYGYTF
CDR3 DNA: TGTGCCAGCAGTGGCCCGGGACAGGGATTCTATGGCTACACCTTC

V gene: TRBV28
J gene: TRBJ2-5
clone size: NA
CDR3 length: 14
D gene: NA
CDR3 protein: CASSYSHLQETQYF
CDR3 DNA: TGTGCCAGCAGTTACAGCCATCTACAAGAGACCCAGTACTTC

V gene: TRBV5-4
J gene: TRBJ2-1
clone size: NA
CDR3 length: 16
D gene: TRBD1
CDR3 protein: CASSPRDRGLINEQFF
CDR3 DNA: TGTGCCAGCAGCCCACGGGACAGGGGGCTAATAAATGAGCAGTTCTTC

V gene: TRBV7-9
J gene: TRBJ2-5
clone size: NA
CDR3 length: 17
D gene: TRBD2
CDR3 protein: CASSSSLTSGAAETQYF
CDR3 DNA: TGTGCCAGCAGCTCTTCCCTGACTAGCGGGGCTGCGGAGACCCAGTACTTC

V gene: TRBV27
J gene: TRBJ2-5
clone size: NA
CDR3 length: 16
D gene: TRBD2
CDR3 protein: CASSQLAGEYQETQYF
CDR3 DNA: TGTGCCAGCAGTCAACTAGCGGGGGAGTACCAAGAGACCCAGTACTTC

V gene: TRBV7-3
J gene: TRBJ2-5
clone size: NA
CDR3 length: 13
D gene: NA
CDR3 protein: CASSWDNQETQYF
CDR3 DNA: TGTGCCAGCAGCTGGGACAACCAAGAGACCCAGTACTTC

V gene: TRBV7-9
J gene: TRBJ2-7
clone size: NA
CDR3 length: 14
D gene: NA
CDR3 protein: CSSSQDTRGYEQYF
CDR3 DNA: TGTTCCAGCAGCCAAGACACCAGGGGATACGAGCAGTACTTC

V gene: TRBV13
J gene: TRBJ1-1
clone size: few
CDR3 length: 15
D gene: TRBD1
CDR3 protein: CASSLRQGANTEAFF
CDR3 DNA: TGTGCCAGCAGCTTAAGGCAGGGGGCGAACACTGAAGCTTTCTTT

V gene: TRBV10-3
J gene: TRBJ2-2
clone size: NA
CDR3 length: 16
D gene: TRBD1
CDR3 protein: CAISAVGQGAAGELFF
CDR3 DNA: TGTGCCATCAGTGCGGTTGGGCAGGGGGCGGCCGGGGAGCTGTTTTTT

V gene: TRBV28
J gene: TRBJ2-2
clone size: NA
CDR3 length: 12
D gene: NA
CDR3 protein: CASIQNTGELFF
CDR3 DNA: TGTGCCAGCATTCAGAACACCGGGGAGCTGTTTTTT

V gene: TRBV6-1
J gene: TRBJ2-2
clone size: NA
CDR3 length: 15
D gene: NA
CDR3 protein: CASSAQPPGTGELFF
CDR3 DNA: TGTGCCAGCAGTGCCCAACCCCCGGGCACCGGGGAGCTGTTTTTT

V gene: TRBV7-9
J gene: TRBJ2-3
clone size: NA
CDR3 length: 16
D gene: TRBD2
CDR3 protein: CASSLAGIAGVDTQYF
CDR3 DNA: TGTGCCAGCAGCTTAGCGGGAATAGCGGGAGTCGATACGCAGTATTTT

V gene: TRBV7-9
J gene: TRBJ1-6
clone size: NA
CDR3 length: 14
D gene: NA
CDR3 protein: CASSGGGGSSPLHF
CDR3 DNA: TGTGCCAGCAGCGGCGGTGGGGGGAGTTCACCCCTCCACTTT

V gene: TRBV13
J gene: TRBJ2-2
clone size: once
CDR3 length: 17
D gene: NA
CDR3 protein: CASSLGQANLNTGELFF
CDR3 DNA: TGTGCCAGCAGCTTAGGACAGGCAAATCTGAACACCGGGGAGCTGTTTTTT

V gene: TRBV6-1
J gene: TRBJ1-2
clone size: NA
CDR3 length: 13
D gene: TRBD1
CDR3 protein: CASSETGGYGYTF
CDR3 DNA: TGTGCCAGCAGTGAGACAGGGGGCTACGGCTACACCTTC

V gene: TRBV19
J gene: TRBJ1-3
clone size: NA
CDR3 length: 14
D gene: TRBD1
CDR3 protein: CASRQGASGNTIYF
CDR3 DNA: TGTGCCAGTCGTCAGGGGGCATCTGGAAACACCATATATTTT

V gene: TRBV5-6
J gene: TRBJ2-3
clone size: NA
CDR3 length: 13
D gene: TRBD2
CDR3 protein: CASSIPLAGVGYF
CDR3 DNA: TGTGCCAGCAGCATACCCCTAGCGGGGGTAGGGTATTTT

V gene: TRBV6-5
J gene: TRBJ1-1
clone size: once
CDR3 length: 16
D gene: NA
CDR3 protein: CASSYQGTLVNTEAFF
CDR3 DNA: TGTGCCAGCAGTTACCAGGGGACACTTGTGAACACTGAAGCTTTCTTT

V gene: TRBV5-1
J gene: TRBJ2-7
clone size: NA
CDR3 length: 14
D gene: TRBD2
CDR3 protein: CASSRRGSSYEQYF
CDR3 DNA: TGCGCCAGCAGCAGGCGCGGGAGCTCCTACGAGCAGTACTTC

V gene: TRBV25-1
J gene: TRBJ2-1
clone size: few
CDR3 length: 13
D gene: TRBD1
CDR3 protein: CASNTDRTNEQFF
CDR3 DNA: TGTGCCAGCAATACGGACAGGACCAATGAGCAGTTCTTC

V gene: TRBV18
J gene: TRBJ2-7
clone size: NA
CDR3 length: 15
D gene: TRBD1
CDR3 protein: CASSPQQGNSYEQYF
CDR3 DNA: TGTGCCAGCTCGCCCCAACAGGGGAACTCCTACGAGCAGTACTTC

V gene: TRBV6-5
J gene: TRBJ2-7
clone size: few
CDR3 length: 14
D gene: TRBD2
CDR3 protein: CASSMGLAKNEQYF
CDR3 DNA: TGTGCCAGCAGTATGGGACTAGCGAAGAACGAGCAGTACTTC

V gene: TRBV4-2
J gene: TRBJ2-2
clone size: once
CDR3 length: 18
D gene: TRBD2
CDR3 protein: CASSQAPVGPGGTGELFF
CDR3 DNA: TGTGCCAGCAGCCAAGCCCCAGTGGGACCGGGGGGTACCGGGGAGCTGTTTTTT

V gene: TRBV19
J gene: TRBJ2-7
clone size: NA
CDR3 length: 14
D gene: NA
CDR3 protein: CASSWTGLAYEQYF
CDR3 DNA: TGTGCCAGTAGCTGGACAGGTCTAGCGTACGAGCAGTACTTC

V gene: TRBV9
J gene: TRBJ1-4
clone size: NA
CDR3 length: 15
D gene: TRBD1
CDR3 protein: CASSLDRGPNEKLFF
CDR3 DNA: TGTGCCAGCAGCCTTGACAGGGGGCCAAATGAAAAACTGTTTTTT

V gene: TRBV2
J gene: TRBJ1-4
clone size: once
CDR3 length: 15
D gene: TRBD1
CDR3 protein: CASSEMTGAGEKLFF
CDR3 DNA: TGTGCCAGCAGTGAAATGACAGGGGCGGGCGAAAAACTGTTTTTT

V gene: TRBV18
J gene: TRBJ2-2
clone size: NA
CDR3 length: 16
D gene: TRBD1
CDR3 protein: CASSRMGQANTGELFF
CDR3 DNA: TGTGCCAGCTCCAGAATGGGACAGGCGAACACCGGGGAGCTGTTTTTT

V gene: TRBV7-3
J gene: TRBJ2-2
clone size: NA
CDR3 length: 14
D gene: TRBD1
CDR3 protein: CASSHWTGSGELFF
CDR3 DNA: TGTGCCAGCAGCCATTGGACAGGGTCCGGGGAGCTGTTTTTT

V gene: TRBV20-1
J gene: TRBJ2-7
clone size: NA
CDR3 length: 11
D gene: NA
CDR3 protein: CSAPDRREQYF
CDR3 DNA: TGCAGTGCACCGGACAGACGCGAGCAGTACTTC

V gene: TRBV7-8
J gene: TRBJ2-2
clone size: NA
CDR3 length: 14
D gene: TRBD1
CDR3 protein: CASSSGGSTGELFF
CDR3 DNA: TGTGCCAGCAGCTCAGGGGGCAGTACCGGGGAGCTGTTTTTT

V gene: TRBV30
J gene: TRBJ1-6
clone size: NA
CDR3 length: 13
D gene: NA
CDR3 protein: CACRTAPNSPLHF
CDR3 DNA: TGTGCCTGTCGGACAGCCCCAAATTCACCCCTCCACTTT

V gene: TRBV11-2
J gene: TRBJ1-2
clone size: NA
CDR3 length: 13
D gene: TRBD1
CDR3 protein: CASSEYRGHGYTF
CDR3 DNA: TGTGCCAGCAGCGAATACAGGGGGCATGGCTACACCTTC

V gene: TRBV7-8
J gene: TRBJ2-2
clone size: few
CDR3 length: 15
D gene: NA
CDR3 protein: CASSPSGGSAGELFF
CDR3 DNA: TGTGCCAGCAGCCCCAGCGGAGGAAGCGCCGGGGAGCTGTTTTTT

V gene: TRBV4-2
J gene: TRBJ2-4
clone size: NA
CDR3 length: 18
D gene: NA
CDR3 protein: CASSPLGGGKLAKNIQYF
CDR3 DNA: TGTGCCAGCAGCCCACTTGGTGGCGGGAAACTAGCCAAAAACATTCAGTACTTC

V gene: TRBV6-5
J gene: TRBJ2-5
clone size: NA
CDR3 length: 14
D gene: NA
CDR3 protein: CASSYRQRQETQYF
CDR3 DNA: TGTGCCAGCAGTTACCGACAGCGCCAAGAGACCCAGTACTTC

V gene: TRBV19
J gene: TRBJ1-4
clone size: NA
CDR3 length: 15
D gene: TRBD1
CDR3 protein: CASSADRATNEKLFF
CDR3 DNA: TGTGCCAGTAGTGCCGACAGGGCGACTAATGAAAAACTGTTTTTT

V gene: TRBV19
J gene: TRBJ2-5
clone size: NA
CDR3 length: 14
D gene: NA
CDR3 protein: CASSIGQVGETQYF
CDR3 DNA: TGTGCCAGTAGTATAGGGCAGGTTGGGGAGACCCAGTACTTC

V gene: TRBV19
J gene: TRBJ1-5
clone size: NA
CDR3 length: 15
D gene: NA
CDR3 protein: CASSIENLSYQPQHF
CDR3 DNA: TGTGCCAGTAGTATAGAGAACCTTAGCTATCAGCCCCAGCATTTT

V gene: TRBV5-4
J gene: TRBJ2-1
clone size: few
CDR3 length: 15
D gene: TRBD2
CDR3 protein: CASSFAGGTYNEQFF
CDR3 DNA: TGTGCCAGCAGCTTCGCGGGGGGGACCTACAATGAGCAGTTCTTC

V gene: TRBV28
J gene: TRBJ1-5
clone size: few
CDR3 length: 15
D gene: TRBD1
CDR3 protein: CASSETGDGNQPQHF
CDR3 DNA: TGTGCCAGCAGTGAGACAGGGGATGGCAATCAGCCCCAGCATTTT

V gene: TRBV19
J gene: TRBJ1-2
clone size: NA
CDR3 length: 13
D gene: TRBD1
CDR3 protein: CASSIDRGYGYTF
CDR3 DNA: TGTGCCAGTAGTATCGACAGGGGATATGGCTACACCTTC

V gene: TRBV28
J gene: TRBJ1-5
clone size: NA
CDR3 length: 17
D gene: TRBD1
CDR3 protein: CASRMGQGKPSNQPQHF
CDR3 DNA: TGTGCCAGCAGGATGGGACAGGGCAAACCTAGCAATCAGCCCCAGCATTTT

V gene: TRBV19
J gene: TRBJ2-1
clone size: NA
CDR3 length: 14
D gene: NA
CDR3 protein: CASSIASSVYEQFF
CDR3 DNA: TGTGCCAGTAGTATTGCTAGTAGCGTGTATGAGCAGTTCTTC

V gene: TRBV18
J gene: TRBJ1-2
clone size: NA
CDR3 length: 14
D gene: TRBD1
CDR3 protein: CASSPYSGTEGYTF
CDR3 DNA: TGTGCCAGCTCACCCTATTCCGGGACAGAAGGCTACACCTTC

V gene: TRBV2
J gene: TRBJ1-1
clone size: NA
CDR3 length: 15
D gene: TRBD1
CDR3 protein: CASSEGDRGGTEAFF
CDR3 DNA: TGTGCCAGCAGTGAAGGGGACAGGGGAGGGACTGAAGCTTTCTTT

V gene: TRBV19
J gene: TRBJ2-1
clone size: NA
CDR3 length: 12
D gene: TRBD1
CDR3 protein: CASGTGHNEQFF
CDR3 DNA: TGTGCCAGCGGGACAGGGCATAATGAGCAGTTCTTC

V gene: TRBV19
J gene: TRBJ2-3
clone size: NA
CDR3 length: 16
D gene: TRBD1
CDR3 protein: CASSIVGGRGTDTQYF
CDR3 DNA: TGTGCCAGTAGTATAGTAGGGGGCAGAGGCACAGATACGCAGTATTTT

V gene: TRBV5-1
J gene: TRBJ1-1
clone size: NA
CDR3 length: 14
D gene: TRBD1
CDR3 protein: CASSSGQMNTEAFF
CDR3 DNA: TGCGCCAGCAGCTCGGGACAGATGAACACTGAAGCTTTCTTT

V gene: TRBV7-6
J gene: TRBJ2-7
clone size: NA
CDR3 length: 15
D gene: NA
CDR3 protein: CASSWDTSLRGEQYF
CDR3 DNA: TGTGCCAGCAGCTGGGACACCTCCCTTCGGGGCGAGCAGTACTTC

V gene: TRBV9
J gene: TRBJ1-5
clone size: NA
CDR3 length: 15
D gene: NA
CDR3 protein: CASSVGGNSNQPQHF
CDR3 DNA: TGTGCCAGCAGCGTTGGGGGCAATAGCAATCAGCCCCAGCATTTT

V gene: TRBV28
J gene: TRBJ2-7
clone size: NA
CDR3 length: 14
D gene: NA
CDR3 protein: CASSLSGSGYEQYF
CDR3 DNA: TGTGCCAGCAGTTTATCGGGGAGTGGGTACGAGCAGTACTTC

V gene: TRBV19
J gene: TRBJ2-2
clone size: NA
CDR3 length: 14
D gene: NA
CDR3 protein: CASNRPGITGELFF
CDR3 DNA: TGTGCCAGTAATCGCCCGGGGATAACCGGGGAGCTGTTTTTT

V gene: TRBV5-6
J gene: TRBJ1-1
clone size: NA
CDR3 length: 14
D gene: NA
CDR3 protein: CASSPMDRNTEAFF
CDR3 DNA: TGTGCCAGCAGCCCAATGGACAGGAACACTGAAGCTTTCTTT

V gene: TRBV5-8
J gene: TRBJ2-7
clone size: NA
CDR3 length: 17
D gene: NA
CDR3 protein: CASREGAGLVATYEQYF
CDR3 DNA: TGTGCCAGCAGGGAGGGGGCCGGGCTAGTCGCTACCTACGAGCAGTACTTC